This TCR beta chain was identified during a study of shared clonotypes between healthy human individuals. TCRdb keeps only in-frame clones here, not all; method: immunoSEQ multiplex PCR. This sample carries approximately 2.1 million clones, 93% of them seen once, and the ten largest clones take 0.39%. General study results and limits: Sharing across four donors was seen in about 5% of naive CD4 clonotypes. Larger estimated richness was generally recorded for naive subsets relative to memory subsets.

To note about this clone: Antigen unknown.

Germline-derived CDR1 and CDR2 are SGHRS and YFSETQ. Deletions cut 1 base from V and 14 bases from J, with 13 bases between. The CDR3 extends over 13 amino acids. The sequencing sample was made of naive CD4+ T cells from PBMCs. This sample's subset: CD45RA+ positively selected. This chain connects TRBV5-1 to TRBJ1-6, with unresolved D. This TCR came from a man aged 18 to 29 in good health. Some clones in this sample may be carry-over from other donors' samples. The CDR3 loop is CASSLLGSQALHF. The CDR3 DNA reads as TGCGCCAGCAGCTTGCTCGGCTCTCAGGCCCTCCACTTT. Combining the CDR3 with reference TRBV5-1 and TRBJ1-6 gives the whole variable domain KAGVTQTPRYLIKTRGQQVTLSCSPISGHRSVSWYQQTPGQGLQFLFEYFSETQRNKGNFPGRFSGRQFSNSRSEMNVSTLELGDSALYLCASSLLGSQALHFGNGTRLTVT.